This entry concerns a single T cell receptor beta chain. The data were obtained in a study of cytomegalovirus exposure and HLA in healthy donors. The CDR3 contains 13 residues. The trim removed 5 bases at V and 2 bases at J, leaving 2 bases unmatched. CDR1 and CDR2 (germline): MNHEY, SVGAGI. PCR amplification relied on 60 Vbeta primers (plus 13 Jbeta primers). Profiled with immunoSEQ multiplex PCR; TCRdb holds only in-frame clones, not every one. The table records about 250,000 clones, 85% of them present only once. The sequence was collected from a girl aged 2-10 years in good health and CMV-seronegative. The chain couples TRBV6-5 to TRBJ2-5; TRBD1 matches at 7 bases. The source material was PBMCs. CDR3 DNA: TGTGCCAGCAGTGGGACAGTTCAAGAGACCCAGTACTTC. Amino acid sequence: CASSGTVQETQYF.